The following is a TCR beta chain sequence with its context. Its specificity is not known. These data originate in a study of T-cell memory formation after mild COVID-19. The overall study: Clusters were largely donor specific.

TCRdb processed the 5' RACE reads anew with MiXCR; each CDR3 protein has one entry. The repertoire holds about 350,000 distinct CDR3 sequences, with over 25% as singletons. This CDR3 comprises 13 residues. CDR1 and CDR2 (germline): KGHDR, SFDVKD. V was clipped by 3 bases and J by 5 bases, with 7 bases between them. Findings and limits, study-wide: CD4+ bias marked clones expanding day 15 to 37, unlike balanced contracting clones. Mainly CM and EM harbored the contracting CD4+ clones; mainly EMRA harbored the CD8+ ones. In pre-infection memory, a portion of responding clones appeared, which suggested that cross-reactive memory joined.

This sequence originates from an adult woman who had mild COVID-19 (a few samples of this study predate the infection). Cell type and time point are not known. Material: PBMCs or a T cell subset sorted from them (not recorded which). The rearrangement links TRBV24-1 to TRBJ2-1, with a possible D match to TRBD1 (5 bases). The CDR3 nucleotides read TGTGCCACCAGTGATGTGACAGACAATGAGCAGTTCTTC. This translates into CATSDVTDNEQFF.